The subject of this entry is one T cell receptor beta chain. The antigen remains unidentified. Specified time point: week 11, during vaccination. Topical imiquimod accompanied each vaccine dose, which consisted of 300 ug of mutant IDH1 20-mer peptide. The data originate from a study of a mutant IDH1 vaccine in newly diagnosed glioma. Study summary: The study started vaccination 4-6 weeks after radiotherapy alone, or with temozolomide cycles. Patients got radiotherapy, temozolomide, or both beforehand, and most got both.

This table comes from immunoSEQ multiplex PCR, and its TCRdb copy is limited to in-frame clones, with some not included. The sample records 55,000 to 65,000 clones, 80% being singletons. In germline, CDR1 is ENHRY, CDR2 SYGVKD. The germline V and J ends were trimmed by 7 bases and 7 bases, with 14 bases remaining between them. The CDR3 loop spans 13 amino acids. Findings of the study overall: Among top peripheral T cell clonotypes, changes seemed unrelated to pseudoprogression. Most patients, 90% to 95%, showed vaccine-induced immune responses.

The chain employs TRBV10-3 and TRBJ1-5; possibly TRBD1 for D (6 bases). The material sequenced was PBMCs, taken from a glioma patient whose treatment included an IDH1 peptide vaccine. This TCR was sampled from a man aged 45 to 65 with glioma. The DNA of the CDR3 is TGTGCCATCACGGCAGGGGAAGGACAGCCCCAGCATTTT. This translates into CAITAGEGQPQHF.